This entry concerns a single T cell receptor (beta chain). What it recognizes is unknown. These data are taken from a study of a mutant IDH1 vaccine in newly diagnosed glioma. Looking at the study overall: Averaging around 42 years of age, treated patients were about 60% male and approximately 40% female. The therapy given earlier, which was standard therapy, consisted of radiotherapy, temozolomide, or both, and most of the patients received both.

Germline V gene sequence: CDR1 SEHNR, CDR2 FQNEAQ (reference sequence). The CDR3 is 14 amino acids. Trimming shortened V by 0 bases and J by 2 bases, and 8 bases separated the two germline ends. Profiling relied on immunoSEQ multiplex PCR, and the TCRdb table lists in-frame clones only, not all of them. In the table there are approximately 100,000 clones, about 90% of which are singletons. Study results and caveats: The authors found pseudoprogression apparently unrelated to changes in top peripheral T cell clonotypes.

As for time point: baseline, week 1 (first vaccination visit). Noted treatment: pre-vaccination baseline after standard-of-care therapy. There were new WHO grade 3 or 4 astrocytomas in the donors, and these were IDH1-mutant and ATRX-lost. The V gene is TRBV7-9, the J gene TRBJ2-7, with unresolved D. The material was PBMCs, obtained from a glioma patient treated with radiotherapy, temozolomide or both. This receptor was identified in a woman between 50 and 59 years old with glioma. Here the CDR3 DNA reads TGTGCCAGCAGCTTAGCGCTAATCCCCTACGAGCAGTACTTC. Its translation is CASSLALIPYEQYF.